The 29 T cell receptor beta chains below were found in one sample sequenced in a study of T cell responses to AZD1222 COVID-19 vaccine. Profiled with immunoSEQ multiplex PCR; TCRdb holds only in-frame clones, not every one. This table has approximately 100,000 clones, around 91% appearing once. Here the sequenced sample was peripheral blood, taken 28 days after the second AZD1222 dose. The receptors derive from an adult who received the AZD1222 COVID-19 vaccine.

This chain connects TRBV28 to TRBJ1-5; D remains unclear. Looked up from germline, CDR1 is MDHEN and CDR2 is SYDVKM. This CDR3 is 15 amino acids long. The ends were cut back, 2 bases at V and 6 bases at J, with 14 bases in the middle. The CDR3 sequence is CASSLQPATTQPQHF. The CDR3 DNA reads as TGTGCCAGCAGTTTACAACCCGCGACGACTCAGCCCCAGCATTTT. The whole variable domain, filled in from reference TRBV28 and TRBJ1-5, reads DVKVTQSSRYLVKRTGEKVFLECVQDMDHENMFWYRQDPGLGLRLIYFSYDVKMKEKGDIPEGYSVSREKKERFSLILESASTNQTSMYLCASSLQPATTQPQHFGDGTRLSIL.

The chain uses TRBV2 and TRBJ2-5; D unclear. This CDR3 region has 13 residues. CDR1 and CDR2 from the germline V gene are SNHLY and FYNNEI. V dropped 3 bases and J dropped 2 bases, with 7 bases sitting between them. The CDR3 sequence is CASSDGLQETQYF. The CDR3 DNA is TGTGCCAGCAGTGATGGGCTGCAAGAGACCCAGTACTTC.

The chain couples TRBV7-2 to TRBJ1-5; TRBD1 matches at 11 bases. V lost 5 bases and J lost 5; bases outside the gene matches: 5. The CDR3 is 15 amino acids. CDR1 and CDR2 from the germline V gene are SGHTA and FQGNSA. CDR3 loop: CASSLGTGGDQPQHF. CDR3 sequence (DNA): TGTGCCAGCAGCCTCGGGACAGGGGGTGATCAGCCCCAGCATTTT.

The chain uses TRBV19 and TRBJ2-7, with 10 nucleotides matching TRBD1. The germline CDR1 and CDR2 sequences are LNHDA and SQIVND (reference sequence). V dropped 6 bases and J dropped 5; count of bases not matched to a gene: 4. The CDR3 loop spans 13 amino acids. The CDR3: CASRGTGDHEQYF. CDR3 sequence (DNA): TGTGCCAGTAGGGGGACAGGGGACCACGAGCAGTACTTC.

V is TRBV6-4 and J is TRBJ1-6, with 7 bases matching TRBD1. Looked up from germline, CDR1 is MRHNA and CDR2 is SNTAGT. The CDR3 is 16 amino acids. The J segment lost 10 bases and the V segment lost 4 bases, leaving 13 bases of the junction unmatched. CDR3 DNA: TGTGCCAGCAGTGGTGGACAGGTCAATACCGAATCACCCCTCCACTTT. Residues: CASSGGQVNTESPLHF.

The chain couples TRBV13 to TRBJ2-2; unclear D gene. CDR1 PRHDT and CDR2 FYEKMQ come from the germline V gene (reference sequence). The CDR3 sequence is 12 residues long. The V and J ends lost 5 bases and 5 bases respectively, with 6 bases between them. The CDR3 protein is CASSQLTGELFF. The CDR3 coding sequence is TGTGCCAGCAGCCAATTAACCGGGGAGCTGTTTTTT.

The rearrangement joins TRBV4-1 to TRBJ2-7, with 8 bases lining up with TRBD2. V trimming: 0 bases; J trimming: 2 bases; junction bases outside the gene matches: 9. The germline gives CDR1 MGHRA, CDR2 YSYEKL. The CDR3 consists of 17 residues. The DNA for the CDR3 is TGCGCCAGCAGCCAAGAGGGAGGTAGCGGGGATCCCTACGAGCAGTACTTC. It is translated as CASSQEGGSGDPYEQYF.

This chain joins TRBV7-8 and TRBJ2-3; 8 nucleotides agree with TRBD1. The CDR3 runs to 18 residues. From germline, CDR1 is SGHVS and CDR2 FQNEAQ. J lost 3 bases, V lost 1 base, and 12 bases had no gene match. CDR3 region: CASSLDPGDRGSTDTQYF. The CDR3 DNA follows: TGTGCCAGCAGCTTAGATCCCGGCGACAGGGGATCGACAGATACGCAGTATTTT.

This sequence joins TRBV12-3 or TRBV12-4 and TRBJ1-1; D remains ambiguous. The CDR3 loop spans 13 amino acids. Trimming cost V 0 bases and J 5 bases, with 7 bases left between them. CDR3 loop: CASSLAIDTEAFF. CDR3 nucleotide sequence: TGTGCCAGCAGTTTAGCGATAGATACTGAAGCTTTCTTT.

This clone has only a few counts. This rearrangement joins TRBV19 to TRBJ1-4; D gene uncertain. There are 17 residues in the CDR3. Trimming removed 4 bases from V and 0 bases from J, with 15 bases in between. Germline-derived CDR1 and CDR2 are LNHDA and SQIVND (reference sequence). The CDR3 DNA follows: TGTGCCAGTAGTACCCTTAGGTCCAGTTCAACTAATGAAAAACTGTTTTTT. Its protein is CASSTLRSSSTNEKLFF. Complete variable domain (other parts from reference TRBV19 and TRBJ1-4): DGGITQSPKYLFRKEGQNVTLSCEQNLNHDAMYWYRQDPGQGLRLIYYSQIVNDFQKGDIAEGYSVSREKKESFPLTVTSAQKNPTAFYLCASSTLRSSSTNEKLFFGSGTQLSVL.

The J gene is TRBJ2-2, the V gene TRBV5-4; 8 nucleotides match TRBD2. Unmatched junction bases numbered 10, after V lost 6 bases and J lost 0 bases. Germline CDR1 and CDR2: SGHNT and YYREEE (reference sequence). The CDR3 spans 17 residues. CDR3 sequence: CASTFSGAGANTGELFF. The CDR3 bases are TGTGCCAGCACCTTTAGCGGGGCTGGCGCGAACACCGGGGAGCTGTTTTTT.

CDR3 residues: CASSLRQDAGGYTF. The CDR3 region has the DNA TGTGCCAGCAGCTTGCGACAGGACGCGGGAGGCTACACCTTC. The chain is built from TRBV5-6 and TRBJ1-2, with a weak D call TRBD1 (6 bases). The CDR3 contains 14 residues. The V and J ends lost 1 base and 8 bases respectively, with 15 bases between them. CDR1 and CDR2 from the germline V gene are SGHDT and YYEEEE.

The chain's CDR3 is CASSPGQGVQPQHF. CDR3 coding DNA: TGTGCCAGCAGCCCTGGACAGGGGGTGCAGCCCCAGCATTTT. The chain carries TRBV5-6 and TRBJ1-5, with 10 bases matching TRBD1. The CDR3 runs 14 residues. Germline V lookup: CDR1 SGHDT, CDR2 YYEEEE. Trimming at V came to 4 bases and at J to 7 bases, leaving 5 bases not matched to a gene.

The V gene is TRBV6-5, the J gene TRBJ1-1, with D unclear. This CDR3 contains 14 residues. V shed 3 bases and J shed 1 base, with 9 bases lying between them. Per germline, CDR1 MNHEY and CDR2 SVGAGI. The DNA for the CDR3 is TGTGCCAGCAGTTATTCGACCCCGAACACTGAAGCTTTCTTT. Protein: CASSYSTPNTEAFF.

This clone occurred a few times. The chain uses TRBV2 and TRBJ1-2, with 7 positions matching TRBD1. In germline, CDR1 is SNHLY, CDR2 FYNNEI. The V and J ends lost 6 bases and 7 bases, in that order; junction bases with no gene match: 11. The length of the CDR3 is 14 residues. CDR3 in amino acids: CASSRDSGGRGYTF. For the CDR3, the DNA is TGTGCCAGCAGCCGGGACAGTGGGGGACGTGGCTACACCTTC.

The chain links TRBV7-9 to TRBJ2-1, with 10 bases lining up with TRBD2. CDR3 length equals 16 residues. J was trimmed by 9 bases and V by 4 bases; bases with no gene match: 12. Germline assignment: CDR1 SEHNR and CDR2 FQNEAQ (reference sequence). CDR3 nucleotides: TGTGCCAGCAGCTCCACACTAGCGGGGCATGATCGTGAGCAGTTCTTC. Translation gives CASSSTLAGHDREQFF.

The chain uses TRBV4-1 and TRBJ1-5; no clear D gene. Trimming took 0 bases from V and 5 from J, leaving 14 bases between them. Germline CDR1 MGHRA, CDR2 YSYEKL. This CDR3 spans 16 amino acids. Written as DNA, the CDR3 is TGCGCCAGCAGCCAAGATTCGGGGTCATTCGATCAGCCCCAGCATTTT. Its protein product is CASSQDSGSFDQPQHF.

The genes are TRBV9 and TRBJ2-5; the D gene could be TRBD1 or TRBD2 (5 bases each). The germline V gene encodes CDR1 SGDLS and CDR2 YYNGEE. Trimming took 1 base from V and 3 from J, leaving 10 bases between them. The CDR3 totals 14 residues. DNA of the CDR3: TGTGCCAGCAGCGTATCCGGGACCAAAGAGACCCAGTACTTC. It codes for CASSVSGTKETQYF.

This chain joins TRBV7-2 and TRBJ2-2; D remains unclear. Trimming took 0 bases from V and 7 from J, leaving 9 bases between them. The CDR3 totals 14 residues. Germline assignment: CDR1 SGHTA and CDR2 FQGNSA. The CDR3: CASSLAGPSGELFF. The CDR3 DNA reads TGTGCCAGCAGCTTAGCAGGCCCGAGCGGGGAGCTGTTTTTT.

The chain links TRBV9 to TRBJ2-1; no firm D call. CDR1 SGDLS and CDR2 YYNGEE come from the germline V gene. The CDR3 is made up of 15 amino acids. Trimming took 0 bases from V and 0 from J, leaving 7 bases between them. CDR3 sequence reads: CASSVGGFSYNEQFF. The DNA for the CDR3 is TGTGCCAGCAGCGTAGGTGGCTTCTCCTACAATGAGCAGTTCTTC.

The chain links TRBV3-1 (or the pseudogene TRBV3-2) to TRBJ2-2; 14 positions match TRBD2. The V gene's germline CDR1 is LGHDT and CDR2 YNNKEL (reference sequence). This CDR3 is built from 17 residues. The trim removed 4 bases at V and 6 bases at J, leaving 7 bases unmatched. Here the CDR3 reads CASSPTGTSGGPGELFF. CDR3 nucleotides: TGTGCCAGCAGCCCGACCGGGACTAGCGGGGGTCCCGGGGAGCTGTTTTTT.

This chain joins TRBV2 and TRBJ1-5; 7 bases are a match to TRBD1. The CDR3 sequence is 15 residues long. Germline V gene lookup returns CDR1 SNHLY and CDR2 FYNNEI. The trim removed 8 bases at V and 1 base at J, leaving 8 bases unmatched. The CDR3 DNA follows: TGTGCCAGCCGTAGCCCGACAGGGAGCAATCAGCCCCAGCATTTT. This gives the protein CASRSPTGSNQPQHF. Combining the CDR3 with reference TRBV2 and TRBJ1-5 gives the whole variable domain EPEVTQTPSHQVTQMGQEVILRCVPISNHLYFYWYRQILGQKVEFLVSFYNNEISEKSEIFDDQFSVERPDGSNFTLKIRSTKLEDSAMYFCASRSPTGSNQPQHFGDGTRLSIL.

This clone showed up just a few times. This chain links TRBV7-2 with TRBJ2-1; 8 bases fit TRBD2. J was trimmed by 15 bases and V by 5 bases; bases with no gene match: 15. Germline CDR1 and CDR2: SGHTA and FQGNSA. The CDR3 contains 14 residues. The CDR3, as DNA: TGTGCCAGCAGCCTAGGGATACGGGGGGGCCCCCTGTTCTTC. Translation gives CASSLGIRGGPLFF.

This rearrangement joins TRBV4-3 to TRBJ1-5; TRBD1 is a possible D gene (5 bases). CDR1 LGHNA and CDR2 YSLEER come from the germline V gene. The germline V and J ends were trimmed by 0 bases and 5 bases, with 8 bases remaining between them. The length of the CDR3 is 14 residues. This CDR3 reads CASSQEGDDQPQHF. CDR3 DNA: TGCGCCAGCAGCCAAGAAGGGGACGATCAGCCCCAGCATTTT.

The genes are TRBV7-8 and TRBJ2-7; either TRBD1 or TRBD2 may supply D (5 bases each). This CDR3 spans 12 amino acids. Per the germline V gene, CDR1 is SGHVS and CDR2 is FQNEAQ. The V end was cut by 5 bases, the J end by 7 bases, with 12 bases between. This CDR3 is CASSKTGLEQYF. DNA for the CDR3: TGTGCCAGCAGCAAAACGGGGCTGGAGCAGTACTTC.

The V gene is TRBV4-3, the J gene TRBJ1-1, with unresolved D. In germline, CDR1 is LGHNA, CDR2 YSLEER. With 0 bases removed from V and 1 base from J, the gap between germline ends came to 12 bases. This CDR3 region has 16 residues. CDR3 coding DNA: TGCGCCAGCAGCCAAGATGGGTTTGCACCGAACACTGAAGCTTTCTTT. Translated, it gives CASSQDGFAPNTEAFF.

In DNA, the CDR3 is TGTGCCAGCAGTTACTTTCCAGATTCGGGTTCACCCCTCCACTTT. It translates to CASSYFPDSGSPLHF. This chain connects TRBV6-5 to TRBJ1-6; the D is unclear. V shed 1 base and J shed 9 bases, with 13 bases lying between them. Germline V gene data show CDR1 as MNHEY and CDR2 as SVGAGI. There are 15 residues in the CDR3.

The chain links TRBV3-1 (or the pseudogene TRBV3-2) to TRBJ2-2; 10 positions agree with TRBD2. The CDR3 totals 20 residues. Trimming took 0 bases from V and 1 from J; bases not matched to a gene: 11. Germline CDR1 is LGHDT and CDR2 is YNNKEL (reference sequence). The CDR3 protein is CASSQDQFPAGGKNTGELFF. The CDR3, as DNA: TGTGCCAGCAGCCAAGATCAGTTTCCAGCGGGGGGGAAGAACACCGGGGAGCTGTTTTTT.

This chain uses TRBV4-1 with TRBJ1-6; D not resolved. Germline CDR1 MGHRA, CDR2 YSYEKL. This CDR3 spans 16 amino acids. Trimming took off 1 base at V and 1 base at J, with 8 bases between the two ends. CDR3 in DNA: TGCGCCAGCAGCCAAGCTGCGGAGTCCTATAATTCACCCCTCCACTTT. Translating it yields CASSQAAESYNSPLHF.